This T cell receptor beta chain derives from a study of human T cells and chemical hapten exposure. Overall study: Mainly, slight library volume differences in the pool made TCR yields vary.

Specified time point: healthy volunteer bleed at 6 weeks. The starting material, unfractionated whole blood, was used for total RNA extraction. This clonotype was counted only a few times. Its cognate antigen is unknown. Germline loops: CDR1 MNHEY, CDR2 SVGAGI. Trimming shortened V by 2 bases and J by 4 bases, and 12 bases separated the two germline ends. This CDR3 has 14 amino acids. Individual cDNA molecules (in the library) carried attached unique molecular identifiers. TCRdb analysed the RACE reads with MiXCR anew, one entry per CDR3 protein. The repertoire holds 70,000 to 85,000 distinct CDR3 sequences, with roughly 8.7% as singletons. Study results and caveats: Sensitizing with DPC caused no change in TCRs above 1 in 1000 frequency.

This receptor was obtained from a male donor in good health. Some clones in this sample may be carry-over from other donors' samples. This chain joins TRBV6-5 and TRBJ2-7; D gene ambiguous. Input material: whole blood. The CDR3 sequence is CASSYAYNSYEQYF. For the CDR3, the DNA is TGTGCCAGCAGTTACGCGTACAACTCGTACGAGCAGTACTTC.